This entry lists 12 T cell receptor beta chains sequenced from one sample in a study of cytomegalovirus exposure and HLA in healthy donors. This PCR relied on a set of 60 Vbeta primers and 13 Jbeta primers. The data were produced by immunoSEQ multiplex PCR, yet TCRdb's version contains in-frame clones alone and is incomplete. Altogether about 130,000 clones are present, approximately 8.8% being singletons, with the ten largest covering less than 7%. What was sequenced was PBMCs. These receptors all come from a man between 35 and 55 years old in good health and CMV-seronegative.

On this clone itself: A read error may account for a junction end that differs from germline. The chain links TRBV29-1 to TRBJ2-7; D is unresolved. CDR1 is SQVTM, CDR2 ANQGSEA, per germline. The CDR3 sequence is 12 residues long. CDR3 region: CSVEDTYYEQYF. The CDR3, as DNA: TGCAGCGTGGAAGACACATACTACGAGCAGTACTTC.

This clone has a handful of counts. The J gene is TRBJ1-5, the V gene TRBV19; a possible D gene is TRBD1 (5 bases). Trimming took off 1 base at V and 0 bases at J, with 7 bases between the two ends. Looked up from germline, CDR1 is LNHDA and CDR2 is SQIVND (reference sequence). The CDR3 is made up of 15 amino acids. CDR3 loop: CASSIARDSNQPQHF. The CDR3 DNA reads as TGTGCCAGTAGTATAGCCAGGGATAGCAATCAGCCCCAGCATTTT.

This clone has only a few counts. The CDR3 is CASSQPPDSGYTF. The DNA for the CDR3 is TGCGCCAGCAGCCAACCACCGGACAGTGGCTACACCTTC. V is TRBV4-1 and J is TRBJ1-2, with a tentative D call TRBD1 (6 bases). The V end lost 2 bases, the J end lost 7 bases, and 11 bases lay between the germline ends. The germline V gene has CDR1 MGHRA and CDR2 YSYEKL. CDR3 length equals 13 residues.

This clone has more than one count but fewer than ten. The chain has TRBV19 and TRBJ1-6; 11 bases match TRBD1. Germline assignment: CDR1 LNHDA and CDR2 SQIVND (reference sequence). V lost 3 bases to trimming and J lost 10 bases; unmatched junction nucleotides: 8. CDR3 length: 16 residues. CDR3 loop: CASSIPDRGLQSPLHF. The CDR3 DNA reads as TGTGCCAGTAGTATTCCGGACAGGGGGCTACAGTCACCCCTCCACTTT.

This clone has a handful of counts. This chain links TRBV4-2 with TRBJ2-7; perhaps TRBD1 as D (6 bases). This CDR3 spans 16 amino acids. Germline CDR1 LGHNA, CDR2 YNFKEQ. V was shortened by 0 bases and J by 2 bases, with 14 bases between the two germline ends. The CDR3 is CASSQDSQGIPYEQYF. In DNA, the CDR3 is TGTGCCAGCAGCCAAGATTCGCAGGGGATCCCCTACGAGCAGTACTTC.

This rearrangement joins TRBV15 to TRBJ1-5; TRBD1 agrees at 8 bases. Per germline, CDR1 LNHNV and CDR2 YYDKDF (reference sequence). This CDR3 spans 16 amino acids. The J segment lost 2 bases and the V segment lost 6 bases, leaving 9 bases of the junction unmatched. The CDR3 DNA is TGTGCCACCAGTCCGGACAGGGAGGGGGGCAATCAGCCCCAGCATTTT. It specifies CATSPDREGGNQPQHF.

This clone showed up just a few times. This rearrangement joins TRBV18 to TRBJ1-1, with TRBD1 matching over 8 bases. CDR1 and CDR2 (germline): KGHSH, LQKENI. This CDR3 has 14 amino acids. Trimming took 3 bases from V and 4 from J; bases not matched to a gene: 4. CDR3 bases: TGTGCCAGCTCACCTTTAGACAGGGGCACTGAAGCTTTCTTT. The encoded protein is CASSPLDRGTEAFF.

The chain carries TRBV29-1 and TRBJ1-2; D uncertain. The CDR3 is 12 residues long. Germline V CDR1 and CDR2: SQVTM, ANQGSEA. Trimming shortened V by 5 bases and J by 8 bases, and 15 bases separated the two germline ends. CDR3 coding DNA: TGCAGCGTTTTGTTCCTATCGGGAGGCTACACCTTC. Its protein is CSVLFLSGGYTF.

J is TRBJ1-5 and V is TRBV2; 7 nucleotides agree with TRBD1. Germline loops: CDR1 SNHLY, CDR2 FYNNEI. J lost 1 base, V lost 4 bases, and 1 base had no gene match. This CDR3 is built from 14 residues. CDR3 bases: TGTGCCAGCAGTGCGACAGGGAGCAATCAGCCCCAGCATTTT. Protein sequence: CASSATGSNQPQHF.

This clone has more than one count but fewer than ten. The chain has TRBV6-1 and TRBJ2-7, with a weak D call TRBD2 (6 bases). CDR3 length: 15 amino acids. The V end was cut by 2 bases, the J end by 0 bases, with 11 bases between. Germline V gene data show CDR1 as MNHNS and CDR2 as SASEGT. As DNA, the CDR3 is TGTGCCAGCAGTGAAACCCGGGGGTACTCCTACGAGCAGTACTTC. It translates to CASSETRGYSYEQYF.

The chain joins TRBV7-3 to TRBJ2-3, with 10 bases aligning to TRBD2. The ends lost 5 bases at V and 2 bases at J; junction bases unmatched: 22. Germline lookup yields CDR1 SGHTA and CDR2 FQGTGA. This CDR3 comprises 21 residues. The CDR3 spells CASSPYGLRRASGGPTDTQYF. The CDR3 DNA follows: TGTGCCAGCAGCCCATACGGATTGAGGCGGGCTAGCGGGGGTCCCACAGATACGCAGTATTTT.

The chain carries TRBV28 and TRBJ1-2, with a tentative D call TRBD1 (5 bases). Germline V lookup: CDR1 MDHEN, CDR2 SYDVKM. The CDR3 runs to 13 residues. The V gene lost 6 bases and the J gene lost 7 bases, with 15 bases spanning the gap. The CDR3 loop is CASSPSGSFGYTF. CDR3 bases: TGTGCCAGCAGCCCGTCAGGGTCGTTTGGCTACACCTTC.